One and the same sample provided the 2 T cell receptor beta chains below, sequenced in a study of OX40 agonist ivuxolimab in advanced cancers. The table came from immunoSEQ multiplex PCR; TCRdb's copy has only in-frame clones and leaves some out. The data show roughly 92,000 clones, around nine tenths seen once. The sequencing used CD4+ or CD8+ T cells sorted from blood, collected in a trial of the OX40 agonist ivuxolimab. These TCRs come from an adult with an advanced solid tumor such as melanoma, head and neck, liver or kidney cancer.

The chain uses TRBV9 and TRBJ2-3; TRBD1 matches 7 bases. The CDR3 consists of 15 residues. Per germline, CDR1 SGDLS and CDR2 YYNGEE. The V segment lost 1 base and the J segment 0 bases; nucleotides outside the gene matches: 2. This CDR3 reads CASSVLTGSTDTQYF. The CDR3, as DNA: TGTGCCAGCAGCGTATTGACAGGGAGCACAGATACGCAGTATTTT. The full variable domain, completed using reference TRBV9 and TRBJ2-3, is DSGVTQTPKHLITATGQRVTLRCSPRSGDLSVYWYQQSLDQGLQFLIQYYNGEERAKGNILERFSAQQFPDLHSELNLSSLELGDSALYFCASSVLTGSTDTQYFGPGTRLTVL.

V usage is TRBV10-1 and J usage is TRBJ2-5; no firm D call. In germline, CDR1 is WNHNN, CDR2 SYGVQD (reference sequence). V lost 2 bases, J lost 1 base, and 8 bases lay in between. The CDR3 spans 14 residues. Written as DNA, the CDR3 is TGCGCCAGCAGTGAGACAAAGCCCCAAGAGACCCAGTACTTC. As protein: CASSETKPQETQYF.